Following are 31 T cell receptor beta chains from one sample sequenced in a study of T-cell reconstitution after alpha-beta-depleted transplantation in children. Unique molecular identifiers tagged the TCRbeta library. TCRdb analysed the PCR reads with MiXCR anew, one entry per CDR3 protein. The sample lists 440,000 or so distinct CDR3 sequences, 9.5% to 13% occurring once. This specimen was PBMCs from the stem cell graft donor, taken from the stem cell graft. The receptors were sampled from a human donor who donated a stem cell graft to a child with acute myeloid leukemia.

This clonotype was observed a handful of times. This rearrangement joins TRBV6-5 to TRBJ1-1; D unclear. Between the trimmed V and J ends, which lost 4 bases and 2 bases, there was a span of 14 bases. This CDR3 has 15 residues. Germline lookup yields CDR1 MNHEY and CDR2 SVGAGI. As DNA, the CDR3 is TGTGCCAGCAGTTCCGACCCGTGGATAAACACTGAAGCTTTCTTT. Translation: CASSSDPWINTEAFF.

This clonotype has more than one count but fewer than ten. This CDR3 reads CATSDAGLAGEPNYNEQFF. The CDR3 region has the DNA TGTGCCACCAGTGATGCGGGACTAGCGGGTGAACCCAACTACAATGAGCAGTTCTTC. This chain joins TRBV24-1 and TRBJ2-1, with TRBD2 identical over 12 bases. This CDR3 spans 19 amino acids. CDR1 and CDR2 from the germline V gene are KGHDR and SFDVKD. Germline trimming cut 3 bases from V and 3 bases from J; bases unmatched to any gene: 11.

This chain joins TRBV5-6 and TRBJ1-3; no clear D. The CDR3 loop spans 15 amino acids. V was pared by 0 bases and J by 2 bases, with 9 bases between. Germline V gene sequence: CDR1 SGHDT, CDR2 YYEEEE. The CDR3 DNA is TGTGCCAGCAGCTTGGCCGTTTCACCTGGAAACACCATATATTTT. It specifies CASSLAVSPGNTIYF.

This sequence joins TRBV28 and TRBJ2-7; maybe TRBD1 (6 bases). From germline, CDR1 is MDHEN and CDR2 SYDVKM. Trimming shortened V by 3 bases and J by 0 bases, and 18 bases separated the two germline ends. This CDR3 has 17 residues. The CDR3 region has the DNA TGTGCCAGCAGTTTCCCCCTCCGGGACACCCGCTCCTACGAGCAGTACTTC. Amino acids: CASSFPLRDTRSYEQYF.

This clonotype was counted at least ten times. The rearrangement uses TRBV2 and TRBJ2-3; perhaps TRBD2 as D (7 bases). Per the germline V gene, CDR1 is SNHLY and CDR2 is FYNNEI. This CDR3 is built from 13 residues. Trimming took 7 bases from V and 2 from J, leaving 10 bases between them. The CDR3 here is CASKAGATDTQYF. CDR3 DNA sequence: TGTGCCAGCAAGGCGGGGGCCACAGATACGCAGTATTTT.

With regard to this clonotype: A much larger clone is a single base away; this may be a read error. J is TRBJ1-5 and V is TRBV27, with unresolved D. This CDR3 contains 15 residues. V lost 2 bases, J lost 0 bases, and 8 bases lay in between. CDR1 and CDR2 (germline): MNHEY, SMNVEV (reference sequence). The CDR3: CASSLIGGSNQPQHF. CDR3 nucleotides: TGTGCCAGCAGTTTAATTGGTGGTAGCAATCAGCCCCAGCATTTT.

This clonotype was seen a few times. V and J are TRBV18 and TRBJ2-1, with 9 nucleotides matching TRBD1. CDR1 is KGHSH, CDR2 LQKENI, per germline. The CDR3 is made up of 15 amino acids. Trimming removed 6 bases from V and 8 bases from J; junction bases left unmatched: 11. The CDR3 DNA follows: TGTGCCAGCTCCCCGCCCGGGACAGGGCAATATGAGCAGTTCTTC. Translation gives CASSPPGTGQYEQFF.

This clonotype was seen a handful of times. This chain connects TRBV20-1 to TRBJ1-4, with a possible D match to TRBD1 (5 bases). The V and J ends lost 5 bases and 6 bases respectively, with 13 bases between them. Germline V gene sequence: CDR1 DFQATT, CDR2 SNEGSKA (reference sequence). The CDR3 contains 13 residues. In DNA, the CDR3 is TGCAGTGCTGGCGGGGGGGAGGATGAAAAACTGTTTTTT. Its translation: CSAGGGEDEKLFF.

This chain links TRBV29-1 with TRBJ2-5; either TRBD1 or TRBD2 may supply D (5 bases each). Germline V gene sequence: CDR1 SQVTM, CDR2 ANQGSEA. The CDR3 runs 14 residues. V lost 4 bases, J lost 5 bases, and 17 bases lay in between. The CDR3 region has the DNA TGCAGCGTTGTCCCCTGGGGGTTGGGGGAGACCCAGTACTTC. Its translation is CSVVPWGLGETQYF.

V is TRBV11-2 and J is TRBJ2-5, with 14 positions matching TRBD2. V was clipped by 4 bases and J by 2 bases; unmatched bases: 3. Germline loops: CDR1 SGHAT, CDR2 FQNNGV. The CDR3 length is 16 residues. CDR3 bases: TGTGCCAGCAGCTCGTGGACTAGCGGGGGGCAAGAGACCCAGTACTTC. Translating gives CASSSWTSGGQETQYF.

This clonotype was counted between two and nine times. The genes are TRBV10-2 and TRBJ1-2; D gene uncertain. V shed 2 bases and J shed 1 base, with 11 bases lying between them. Germline V CDR1 and CDR2: WSHSY, SAAADI. CDR3 length: 15 amino acids. The CDR3: CASSEGEAINYGYTF. CDR3 nucleotides: TGCGCCAGCAGTGAGGGGGAGGCGATTAACTATGGCTACACCTTC.

This clonotype was seen repeatedly, ten times or more. This rearrangement joins TRBV6-1 to TRBJ2-2; D may match TRBD1 or TRBD2 (5 bases each). Trimming pared 2 bases from V and 3 bases from J, leaving 16 bases between. Germline CDR1 and CDR2: MNHNS and SASEGT. CDR3 length: 17 amino acids. CDR3 nucleotide sequence: TGTGCCAGCAGTGAAAGTAGGCTGGGGACCCACACCGGGGAGCTGTTTTTT. Encoded protein: CASSESRLGTHTGELFF.

The chain is built from TRBV12-3 or TRBV12-4 and TRBJ2-3; the match to TRBD1 covers 7 bases. The CDR3 totals 13 residues. V dropped 4 bases and J dropped 5; count of bases not matched to a gene: 3. The chain's CDR3 is CASSSTGLDTQYF. The CDR3 DNA is TGTGCCAGCAGTTCGACAGGGTTAGATACGCAGTATTTT.

This clonotype was detected ten times or more. The rearrangement links TRBV20-1 to TRBJ2-5; 9 bases fit TRBD2. Per germline, CDR1 DFQATT and CDR2 SNEGSKA (reference sequence). The CDR3 sequence is 16 residues long. With 0 bases clipped from V and 0 bases from J, the junction kept 5 bases outside the gene matches. The CDR3 spells CSAREPLAGNQETQYF. CDR3 sequence (DNA): TGCAGTGCTAGAGAACCCCTAGCGGGAAACCAAGAGACCCAGTACTTC.

This clonotype was detected a few times. V is TRBV11-1 and J is TRBJ2-4; a possible D gene is TRBD2 (5 bases). V was pared by 1 base and J by 8 bases, with 12 bases between. Germline V CDR1 and CDR2: SGHAT, FQDESV (reference sequence). The CDR3 has 14 residues. For the CDR3, the DNA is TGTGCCAGCAGCTTAGAATGGGCCGGGGACATTCAGTACTTC. This sequence encodes CASSLEWAGDIQYF.

Many counts were recorded for this clonotype. The genes are TRBV20-1 and TRBJ2-1; perhaps TRBD1 as D (6 bases). Trimming removed 5 bases from V and 1 base from J, with 15 bases in between. CDR3 length: 15 residues. Germline-derived CDR1 and CDR2 are DFQATT and SNEGSKA (reference sequence). CDR3 DNA: TGCAGTGCTGCCGACAGGATTTTATCCTACAATGAGCAGTTCTTC. Amino acids: CSAADRILSYNEQFF.

Many counts were recorded for this clonotype. This chain uses TRBV25-1 with TRBJ2-1; tentatively, D is TRBD2 (6 bases). CDR3 length: 15 amino acids. The germline gives CDR1 MGHDK, CDR2 SYGVNS. V shed 6 bases and J shed 7 bases, with 19 bases lying between them. The CDR3 is CASSLRRGIWNEQFF. The CDR3 region has the DNA TGTGCCAGCAGCCTTCGGAGGGGAATTTGGAATGAGCAGTTCTTC.

This clonotype has a handful of counts. CDR3 loop: CSAWTTGNTIYF. The CDR3 DNA follows: TGCAGTGCTTGGACTACTGGAAACACCATATATTTT. V gene TRBV20-1 combines with J gene TRBJ1-3; D is unclear. There are 12 residues in the CDR3. Trimming shortened V by 5 bases and J by 2 bases, and 7 bases separated the two germline ends. In germline, CDR1 is DFQATT, CDR2 SNEGSKA (reference sequence).

This clonotype was seen more than once but under ten times. The rearrangement links TRBV7-2 to TRBJ1-6; D unresolved. V lost 5 bases and J lost 15, with 17 bases in between. CDR3 length: 13 amino acids. Germline assignment: CDR1 SGHTA and CDR2 FQGNSA. This chain's CDR3 is CASSRSATRILHF. CDR3 DNA sequence: TGTGCCAGCAGCCGGAGCGCGACGAGAATCCTCCACTTT.

In its sample, this clonotype was seen a few times. V is TRBV20-1 and J is TRBJ2-5; D not certain. The CDR3 runs to 13 residues. Trimming left V 5 bases short and J 5 bases short, with 15 bases between. Germline assignment: CDR1 DFQATT and CDR2 SNEGSKA (reference sequence). This CDR3 reads CSASDRYKETQYF. Written as DNA, the CDR3 is TGCAGTGCTTCAGACCGATACAAGGAGACCCAGTACTTC.

The chain combines TRBV9 with TRBJ2-1; 9 bases align to TRBD2. Trimming removed 0 bases from V and 0 bases from J; junction bases left unmatched: 7. CDR1 and CDR2 from the germline V gene are SGDLS and YYNGEE. The CDR3 is 18 amino acids. The CDR3 DNA reads TGTGCCAGCAGCGTAGCTTTAGCGGGAGAGCACTCCTACAATGAGCAGTTCTTC. Translating gives CASSVALAGEHSYNEQFF.

This clonotype was seen a handful of times. The CDR3 sequence is CASSLDHEQFF. CDR3 nucleotides: TGCGCCAGCAGCTTGGACCATGAGCAGTTCTTC. The gene calls are TRBV5-1 and TRBJ2-1; D ambiguous. Germline V lookup: CDR1 SGHRS, CDR2 YFSETQ. The V end lost 0 bases, the J end lost 8 bases, and 3 bases lay between the germline ends. The CDR3 is 11 residues long.

In its sample, this clonotype was seen a few times. The genes are TRBV3-1 and TRBJ2-3; 9 bases line up with TRBD1. The germline V gene encodes CDR1 LGHDT and CDR2 YNNKEL (reference sequence). V shed 5 bases, J shed 3 bases, and the junction held 18 bases outside the gene matches. The CDR3 covers 19 residues. CDR3 DNA: TGTGCCAGCAGCTCCATCCGGGACAGGGAATTCACCGGGACAGATACGCAGTATTTT. Amino acid sequence: CASSSIRDREFTGTDTQYF.

This clonotype was observed a few times. The rearrangement links TRBV12-3 or TRBV12-4 to TRBJ2-7; TRBD1 agrees at 8 bases. This CDR3 comprises 14 residues. V was pared by 7 bases and J by 7 bases, with 12 bases of the junction left unmatched. CDR3 in amino acids: CASTSRGRGREQYV. CDR3 sequence (DNA): TGTGCCAGCACATCGCGGGGCAGGGGGCGGGAGCAGTACGTC.

This clonotype occurred many times. The chain has TRBV5-1 and TRBJ2-4, with a weak D call TRBD2 (5 bases). CDR3 length: 13 amino acids. Germline CDR1 reads SGHRS; CDR2 reads YFSETQ. The V and J ends lost 7 bases and 8 bases respectively, with 16 bases between them. The CDR3 region has the DNA TGCGCCAGCTCCCAACTAGGAAAGGACATTCAGTACTTC. Protein sequence: CASSQLGKDIQYF.

This clonotype has only a few counts. The rearrangement joins TRBV12-3 or TRBV12-4 to TRBJ1-5; no definite D call. The V end lost 4 bases, the J end lost 4 bases, and 11 bases lay between the germline ends. The CDR3 totals 14 residues. The CDR3, as DNA: TGTGCCAGCAGTTCCGTCACGGCGAATCAGCCCCAGCATTTT. Its protein is CASSSVTANQPQHF.

J is TRBJ2-5 and V is TRBV7-8, with TRBD1 matching 11 bases. CDR3 length equals 15 residues. Germline values: CDR1 SGHVS, CDR2 FQNEAQ. The V gene end was trimmed by 3 bases and the J gene end by 3 bases; junction bases not matched to a gene: 3. The CDR3 loop reads CASSFPGQGEETQYF. CDR3 DNA sequence: TGTGCCAGCAGCTTCCCGGGACAGGGGGAAGAGACCCAGTACTTC.

The chain couples TRBV12-3 or TRBV12-4 to TRBJ2-7; 8 bases are a match to TRBD1. The CDR3 runs 16 residues. The trim removed 5 bases at V and 1 base at J, leaving 10 bases unmatched. Here the CDR3 DNA reads TGTGCCAGCAGTCAATTAGACAGGGGCCCATCCTACGAGCAGTACTTC. This encodes CASSQLDRGPSYEQYF.

The chain carries TRBV7-3 and TRBJ1-1; TRBD1 might be the D (6 bases). Per germline, CDR1 SGHTA and CDR2 FQGTGA. This CDR3 has 17 amino acids. Trimming cost V 5 bases and J 5 bases, with 24 bases left between them. Here the CDR3 DNA reads TGTGCCAGCAGCCCAAGGGCGCCCTTTGACAGGCGAACTGAAGCTTTCTTT. As protein: CASSPRAPFDRRTEAFF.

The CDR3 loop reads CASSLGQLVQYF. CDR3 DNA: TGTGCCAGCAGCTTGGGGCAGTTGGTGCAGTACTTC. This chain joins TRBV5-6 and TRBJ2-7; D is ambiguous. Trimming took 0 bases from V and 9 from J, leaving 10 bases between them. The CDR3 has 12 amino acids. The germline V gene encodes CDR1 SGHDT and CDR2 YYEEEE.

This chain joins TRBV14 and TRBJ2-5; D is unresolved. Per the germline V gene, CDR1 is SGHDN and CDR2 is FVKESK. V gave up 0 bases and J gave up 0 bases, with 5 bases separating them. The length of the CDR3 is 14 residues. Written as DNA, the CDR3 is TGTGCCAGCAGCCAAGAGTCATACCAAGAGACCCAGTACTTC. The encoded protein is CASSQESYQETQYF.